The rows below give T cell receptor beta chains drawn from one sample of a study of response to subunit inactivated influenza vaccine. TCRdb recomputed calls from the RT-PCR reads with MiXCR, one row per CDR3 protein. The data hold under 950,000 distinct CDR3 sequences, with 21% observed a single time. The material was PBMCs from blood, obtained roughly 5 days after vaccination. Receptors were obtained from a man aged 45-60 years who received an inactivated influenza vaccine. Each CDR3 is given with its conserved first and last residue. A D gene is named only where the DNA matches it firmly. Clone size is given for some rows only: seen once, a few or many times, or a class if the clone is expanded.

d_gene	v_gene	abundance	j_gene	CDR3nt	CDR3aa
TRBD2	TRBV12-3/TRBV12-4	.	TRBJ2-7	TGTGCCAGCACCTGGGGGGGAGGACGGGAGCAGTACTTC	CASTWGGGREQYF
.	TRBV12-3/TRBV12-4	many	TRBJ2-2	TGTGCCAGCAGTTCCGCGAACACCGGGGAGCTGTTTTTT	CASSSANTGELFF
.	TRBV5-5	few	TRBJ1-2	TGTGCCAGCAGCTTGGACAGGAGTAACTATGGCTACACCTTC	CASSLDRSNYGYTF
.	TRBV12-3/TRBV12-4	.	TRBJ2-1	TGTACCAGCAGTTTAGCGCCCACTCTCCAGTCCTTC	CTSSLAPTLQSF
TRBD2	TRBV24-1	few	TRBJ2-5	TGTGCCACCGGAACAGCGGGGGGCACGCTGGAGACCCAGTACTTC	CATGTAGGTLETQYF
.	TRBV15	few	TRBJ2-5	TGTGCCACCAGCCGGCCTGGGGAGACCCAGTACTTC	CATSRPGETQYF
.	TRBV5-4	few	TRBJ2-1	TGTGCCAGCAGCTTGGATGGGCTCCTAGCCAGGAATGAGCAGTTCTTC	CASSLDGLLARNEQFF
.	TRBV6-1	.	TRBJ1-1	TGTGCCACCCAGGAGATAATGAACACTGAAGCTTTCTTT	CATQEIMNTEAFF
.	TRBV4-1	.	TRBJ2-7	TGCGCCAGCAGCCAGCCCGGTCACAGGCGTGATACCTACGAGCAGTACTTC	CASSQPGHRRDTYEQYF
TRBD1	TRBV28	.	TRBJ2-5	TGTGCCAGCAGCCATCCGACAGGGGACGGGTTTGAGACCCAGTACTTC	CASSHPTGDGFETQYF
TRBD1	TRBV9	once	TRBJ1-5	TGTGCCAGCAGCGTAGTCGACCGGGGACAGGCTAATCAGCCCCAGCATTTT	CASSVVDRGQANQPQHF
.	TRBV11-2	.	TRBJ2-3	TGTGCCAGCAGCCAAATCGGGACTTCCAGCACAGATACGCAGTATTTT	CASSQIGTSSTDTQYF
TRBD2	TRBV7-9	.	TRBJ2-7	TGTGCCAGCAGCCGACTAGCTGAGAATTACGAGCAGTACTTC	CASSRLAENYEQYF
.	TRBV7-9	.	TRBJ2-2	TGTGCCAGCAGCCCAGGGTTTTCGGACACCGGGGAGCTGTTTTTT	CASSPGFSDTGELFF
.	TRBV10-3	few	TRBJ2-2	TGTGCCATCAGTGAGTGGTCTTCACGCGGGGAGCTGTTTTTT	CAISEWSSRGELFF
.	TRBV6-2/TRBV6-3	.	TRBJ1-1	TGTGCCAGCAGTTACCTACCCATAGAGAACACTGAAGCTTTCTTT	CASSYLPIENTEAFF
.	TRBV11-1	few	TRBJ2-3	TGTGCCAGCAGCTCTTCCGGCCGTTACAGGGCTAGCACAGATACGCAGTATTTT	CASSSSGRYRASTDTQYF
TRBD2	TRBV20-1	few	TRBJ2-7	TGCAGTGCTGGCGGCGGGACTAGTATAAACGAGCAGTACTTC	CSAGGGTSINEQYF
.	TRBV5-1	.	TRBJ2-5	TGCGCCAGCAGCTTGGCAAACAGGGTGTCGGGCGAAGAGACCCAGTACTTC	CASSLANRVSGEETQYF
TRBD1	TRBV6-5	few	TRBJ1-1	TGTGCCAGCAGTTACGACAGGGGGAACACTGAAGCTTTCTTT	CASSYDRGNTEAFF
TRBD1	TRBV19	.	TRBJ1-2	TGTGCCAGTAGTATCCACCCCACAGGGGATGGTGGCTACACCTTC	CASSIHPTGDGGYTF
TRBD1	TRBV7-3	.	TRBJ2-1	TGTGCCAGCAGCCCAGGACAGGACAATGAGCAGTTCTTC	CASSPGQDNEQFF
.	TRBV7-6	.	TRBJ2-7	TGTGCCAGCAGCGCCGGCGGTGAACTCTCCTACGAGCAGTACTTC	CASSAGGELSYEQYF
TRBD1	TRBV6-5	.	TRBJ2-7	TGTGCCAGCAGTTATCAACCGGGACAGGGTGGCTACGAGCAGTACTTC	CASSYQPGQGGYEQYF
.	TRBV11-2	.	TRBJ2-7	TGTGCCAGCAGCTTTTCGGACGGAGTTGGCGAGCAGTACTTC	CASSFSDGVGEQYF
.	TRBV11-2	.	TRBJ1-1	TGTGCCAGCAGCCCAGACAGGACCACTGAAGCTTTCTTT	CASSPDRTTEAFF
TRBD1	TRBV6-1	few	TRBJ2-7	TGTGCCAGCAGACGCAGTATGGACAGGGGTGCCTACGAGCAGTACTTC	CASRRSMDRGAYEQYF
.	TRBV3-1	.	TRBJ2-2	TGTGCCAGCAGACATTACGGGTCCATGAACACCGGGGAGCTGTTTTTT	CASRHYGSMNTGELFF
TRBD2	TRBV12-3/TRBV12-4	few	TRBJ2-1	TGTGCCAGCAGAGTGACTAGCGGTACCTACAATGAGCAGTTCTTC	CASRVTSGTYNEQFF
.	TRBV7-2	few	TRBJ2-1	TGTGCCAGCAGCCCCGGACGGACACAGCAGTTCTTC	CASSPGRTQQFF
.	TRBV10-3	few	TRBJ1-5	TGTGCCATCAGTTCCTCAGGGCTACGCAATCAGCCCCAGCATTTT	CAISSSGLRNQPQHF
TRBD2	TRBV2	few	TRBJ2-3	TGTGCCAGCAGTCGAGAACTGTATAGCGGGGGATCTAGCACAGATACGCAGTATTTT	CASSRELYSGGSSTDTQYF
.	TRBV6-4	.	TRBJ1-5	TGTGCCAGCAGTGACTCGAAGGGGGGCAGGAGCAATCAGCCCCAGCATTTT	CASSDSKGGRSNQPQHF
.	TRBV29-1	.	TRBJ1-5	TGCAGCGTTGAAGAAGGCCCGGGTCAGCCCCAGCATTTT	CSVEEGPGQPQHF
TRBD1	TRBV29-1	few	TRBJ2-7	TGCAGCGTTATCGGGACAGGGGTAGGCTACGAGCAGTACTTC	CSVIGTGVGYEQYF
TRBD2	TRBV20-1	.	TRBJ2-7	TGCAGTGCTCAAGCGGGAAAGGACGAGCAGTACTTC	CSAQAGKDEQYF
.	TRBV20-1	.	TRBJ2-6	TGCAGTGCTAGAGATCCCCAGCGAGATTTCTCTGGGGCCAACGTCCTGACTTTC	CSARDPQRDFSGANVLTF
.	TRBV3-1	once	TRBJ2-3	TGTGCCAGCAGCCTTACTTCTCCAGGGCGGGTGCGAACTAGCACAGATACGCAGTATTTT	CASSLTSPGRVRTSTDTQYF
TRBD2	TRBV20-1	few	TRBJ2-1	TGCAGTGCTAGGGGACTAGCGGGGTCGGCCTACAATGAGCAGTTCTTC	CSARGLAGSAYNEQFF
.	TRBV12-3/TRBV12-4	.	TRBJ2-7	TGTGCCAGCAGTTTTGGGCAAAACTCCTACGAGCAGTACTTC	CASSFGQNSYEQYF
.	TRBV12-3/TRBV12-4	few	TRBJ2-1	TGTGCCAGCAGGACTAATGTGCGCGGCGATGAGCAGTTCTTC	CASRTNVRGDEQFF
.	TRBV21-1	few	TRBJ2-4	TGTGCCACCCCACAGGGACCCAAAAACATTCAGTACTTC	CATPQGPKNIQYF
.	TRBV15	few	TRBJ2-7	TGTGCCACCAGCGAGGGAGTTTTACCCTACGAGCAGTACTTC	CATSEGVLPYEQYF
TRBD1	TRBV20-1	.	TRBJ2-7	TGCAGTGCTAGCAGGGGGCGCCACGAGCAGTACTTC	CSASRGRHEQYF
TRBD2	TRBV10-3	.	TRBJ2-7	TGTGCCATCAACGACACAGGACTAGGGATGTCTTTACACGAGCAGTACTTC	CAINDTGLGMSLHEQYF
.	TRBV7-9	.	TRBJ2-2	TGTGCCAGCAGCCTCCTGAGGGGTGGCACCGGGGAGCTGTTTTTT	CASSLLRGGTGELFF
TRBD1	TRBV18	many	TRBJ1-2	TGTGCCAGCTCACCCGGACAGGGGGGCTACACCTTC	CASSPGQGGYTF
TRBD1	TRBV6-2/TRBV6-3	few	TRBJ2-2	TGTGCCAGCAGCCGACAGGGGACGGGGACCGGGGAGCTGTTTTTT	CASSRQGTGTGELFF
TRBD1	TRBV27	.	TRBJ1-5	TGTGCCAGCAGTTCGACAGGGGTCCGCAATCAGCCCCAGCATTTT	CASSSTGVRNQPQHF
.	TRBV12-3/TRBV12-4	few	TRBJ1-2	TGTGCCAGCAGTTGGGAGGGAAACGGAAACTATGGCTACACCTTC	CASSWEGNGNYGYTF
.	TRBV6-2/TRBV6-3	few	TRBJ2-1	TGTGCCAGCAGTCAGGACACCCTCTCCTACAATGAGCAGTTCTTC	CASSQDTLSYNEQFF
.	TRBV15	.	TRBJ2-5	TGTGCCACCAGCAGCGGGACGGACCAAGAGACCCAGTACTTC	CATSSGTDQETQYF
TRBD1	TRBV7-9	few	TRBJ1-2	TGTGCCAGCAGGGGACAGATCAACTATGGCTACACCTTC	CASRGQINYGYTF
.	TRBV20-1	.	TRBJ2-3	TGCAGTGCTACCAGGGCGGGGCTACTCACAGATACGCAGTGTTTT	CSATRAGLLTDTQCF
.	TRBV11-1	.	TRBJ2-3	TGTGCCAGCAGCTCCCCAGTCGGACCCACAGATACGCAGTATTTT	CASSSPVGPTDTQYF
.	TRBV7-2	few	TRBJ2-7	TGTGCCTCTAAAGCCGGACCGGGCTACGAGCAGTACTTC	CASKAGPGYEQYF
.	TRBV9	few	TRBJ2-2	TGTGCCAGCAGCGTAGCTTGGGACACCGGGGAGCTGTTTTTT	CASSVAWDTGELFF